The entry below describes one TCR beta chain. The antigen remains undetermined. The data originate from a study of CD8+CD57+ T cells in acquired aplastic anemia. Study-wide context: Sorting CD4+ and CD8+ cells gave DNA averaging approximately 3 ug. Study-level findings and limits: Between patients and controls, CD8+ Simpson's diversity did not vary significantly. Between patients and controls, 25 to 30 CD8+ CDR3 sequences were found in common.

It was genomic DNA that served as the template for profiling TCR beta VDJ and CDR3. TCRdb recomputed calls from the reads with MiXCR, one row per CDR3 protein. The data contain about 210,000 distinct CDR3 sequences, 60% to 65% of them singletons. Germline V gives CDR1 SNHLY, CDR2 FYNNEI. The CDR3 totals 15 residues. Trimming shortened V by 2 bases and J by 6 bases, and 14 bases separated the two germline ends. The TCR comes from a human donor in good health. Material for sequencing was sorted CD4+, CD8+, or CD8+CD57+ T cells (not recorded which) from PBMCs. The chain joins TRBV2 to TRBJ1-5; tentative D call: TRBD1 (6 bases). This chain's CDR3 is CASSEFSIQGQPQHF. As DNA, the CDR3 is TGTGCCAGCAGTGAATTTAGTATACAGGGTCAGCCCCAGCATTTT.